The 30 T cell receptor beta chains presented below share a single source sample, sequenced in a study of blood T cell repertoires in COVID-19 (TCRdb year 2020). Libraries were prepared through the immunoSEQ multiplex PCR assay. Imported from immuneACCESS, the table was reduced by TCRdb to in-frame sequences with V and J called. These copies leave out some clones; in studies compared against another copy, an unresolved V gene accounts for under half, and the cause of the remainder is not known. This sample comprises roughly 20,000 clones, more than 65% of them detected only once. Clones ranked in the top ten supply over 15% of the sample. The sequenced material came from peripheral blood. The receptors originated from a man in his 70s with COVID-19, enrolled during active disease.

This clone has just one count. The chain uses TRBV11-3 and TRBJ1-6; no clear D. The V gene's germline CDR1 is SGHNT and CDR2 YENEEA. Trimming left V 0 bases short and J 9 bases short, with 9 bases between. The CDR3 extends over 14 amino acids. The DNA of the CDR3 is TGTGCCAGCAGCTTAGAGCAGGCCGGTTCACCCCTCCACTTT. Translated: CASSLEQAGSPLHF. The variable domain in full, with the rest retrieved from reference TRBV11-3 and TRBJ1-6, is EAGVVQSPRYKIIEKKQPVAFWCNPISGHNTLYWYLQNLGQGPELLIRYENEEAVDDSQLPKDRFSAERLKGVDSTLKIQPAELGDSAVYLCASSLEQAGSPLHFGNGTRLTVT.

This chain connects TRBV27 to TRBJ1-5, with no clear D. Germline V gene lookup returns CDR1 MNHEY and CDR2 SMNVEV (reference sequence). Trimming left V 8 bases short and J 5 bases short, with 19 bases between. There are 15 residues in the CDR3. The CDR3 nucleotides are TGTGCCAGCGCTCCAGGATTCATCCTCCATCAGCCCCAGCATTTT. It encodes CASAPGFILHQPQHF.

V is TRBV19 and J is TRBJ2-1; the match to TRBD2 covers 8 bases. The length of the CDR3 is 17 residues. Looked up from germline, CDR1 is LNHDA and CDR2 is SQIVND (reference sequence). V was clipped by 0 bases and J by 3 bases; unmatched bases: 7. The CDR3 bases are TGTGCCAGTAGTATAGATCTGGCGGGAGGCTACTACAATGAGCAGTTCTTC. As protein: CASSIDLAGGYYNEQFF.

V is TRBV6-5 and J is TRBJ2-2; possible D gene TRBD1, 6 bases. Germline V lookup: CDR1 MNHEY, CDR2 SVGAGI. The CDR3 runs 15 residues. Between the trimmed V and J ends, which lost 6 bases and 2 bases, there was a span of 13 bases. CDR3 coding DNA: TGTGCCAGCAGGCGACTCGGGACAAACACCGGGGAGCTGTTTTTT. This translates into CASRRLGTNTGELFF.

This chain links TRBV6-1 with TRBJ1-5; unclear D gene. V was trimmed by 2 bases and J by 5 bases, leaving 10 bases between them. Germline loops: CDR1 MNHNS, CDR2 SASEGT. CDR3 length: 14 residues. The CDR3 nucleotides are TGTGCCAGCAGTGAAAACTCACCCCATCAGCCCCAGCATTTT. Protein sequence: CASSENSPHQPQHF.

The chain uses TRBV5-1 and TRBJ1-5; 11 positions match TRBD1. V shed 3 bases and J 6 bases; nucleotides not matched to a gene: 5. The V gene's germline CDR1 is SGHRS and CDR2 YFSETQ. This CDR3 spans 15 amino acids. CDR3 region: CASSSGQGGGQPQHF. CDR3 sequence (DNA): TGCGCCAGCAGCTCGGGACAGGGGGGTGGTCAGCCCCAGCATTTT.

The CDR3 reads CASSLTSGSGSEQFF. CDR3 bases: TGCGCCAGCAGTTTAACTAGCGGGAGCGGTTCGGAGCAGTTCTTC. The J gene is TRBJ2-1, the V gene TRBV10-1, with TRBD2 matching 11 bases. The trim removed 5 bases at V and 10 bases at J, leaving 10 bases unmatched. There are 15 residues in the CDR3. Germline V lookup: CDR1 WNHNN, CDR2 SYGVQD (reference sequence).

The rearrangement uses TRBV5-5 and TRBJ2-1; possibly TRBD1 for D (6 bases). Trimming stripped 3 bases from V and 5 bases from J, with 9 bases between. The CDR3 runs to 13 residues. Germline V gene data show CDR1 as SGHKS and CDR2 as YYEKEE (reference sequence). CDR3: CASSSTGDNEQFF. DNA for the CDR3: TGTGCCAGCAGCTCGACAGGCGACAATGAGCAGTTCTTC. The entire variable domain, with the rest obtained from reference TRBV5-5 and TRBJ2-1, is as follows: DAGVTQSPTHLIKTRGQQVTLRCSPISGHKSVSWYQQVLGQGPQFIFQYYEKEERGRGNFPDRFSARQFPNYSSELNVNALLLGDSALYLCASSSTGDNEQFFGPGTRLTVL.

V usage is TRBV6-4 and J usage is TRBJ2-1; maybe TRBD2 (6 bases). CDR3 length: 12 amino acids. Trimming left V 8 bases short and J 9 bases short, with 14 bases between. The V gene's germline CDR1 is MRHNA and CDR2 SNTAGT. CDR3: CASGQAGGEQFF. CDR3 bases: TGTGCCAGCGGCCAGGCCGGGGGTGAGCAGTTCTTC.

The rearrangement uses TRBV5-1 and TRBJ1-2; 8 nucleotides line up with TRBD1. The CDR3 runs to 14 residues. The germline V gene has CDR1 SGHRS and CDR2 YFSETQ. V shed 4 bases, J shed 2 bases, and the junction held 4 bases outside the gene matches. The CDR3 nucleotides are TGCGCCAGCAGCACGGGACAGGAGAACTATGGCTACACCTTC. It translates to CASSTGQENYGYTF.

V gene TRBV5-1 combines with J gene TRBJ1-1; 9 bases line up with TRBD1. Germline V CDR1 and CDR2: SGHRS, YFSETQ. V was pared by 4 bases and J by 0 bases, with 4 bases of the junction left unmatched. This CDR3 contains 15 residues. The CDR3 sequence is CASSRDRVMNTEAFF. CDR3 bases: TGCGCCAGCAGCAGGGACAGGGTCATGAACACTGAAGCTTTCTTT.

The chain has TRBV9 and TRBJ1-2; 9 nucleotides line up with TRBD1. V was pared by 6 bases and J by 0 bases, with 9 bases of the junction left unmatched. Looked up from germline, CDR1 is SGDLS and CDR2 is YYNGEE. The CDR3 covers 16 residues. DNA of the CDR3: TGTGCCAGCACCCCGGGACAGGGACCAGCTAACTATGGCTACACCTTC. Protein product: CASTPGQGPANYGYTF.

This rearrangement joins TRBV9 to TRBJ2-5; D is perhaps TRBD1 (5 bases). Trimming cost V 0 bases and J 2 bases, with 11 bases left between them. The germline CDR1 and CDR2 sequences are SGDLS and YYNGEE. The CDR3 sequence is 15 residues long. CDR3 sequence: CASSVGVRAQETQYF. CDR3 nucleotide sequence: TGTGCCAGCAGCGTAGGGGTCAGGGCGCAAGAGACCCAGTACTTC.

This clone was observed a handful of times. The chain carries TRBV2 and TRBJ1-2; TRBD1 matches at 7 bases. There are 14 residues in the CDR3. CDR1 is SNHLY, CDR2 FYNNEI, per germline. The junction had 7 bases not matched to a gene; V was cut back by 6 bases and J by 3 bases. CDR3 sequence (DNA): TGTGCCAGCAGGCGGAGTACAGGGGACTATGGCTACACCTTC. This translates into CASRRSTGDYGYTF. The full variable domain, with the rest looked up from reference TRBV2 and TRBJ1-2, is EPEVTQTPSHQVTQMGQEVILRCVPISNHLYFYWYRQILGQKVEFLVSFYNNEISEKSEIFDDQFSVERPDGSNFTLKIRSTKLEDSAMYFCASRRSTGDYGYTFGSGTRLTVV.

CDR3 loop: CASSPYPRQVAWDGYTF. CDR3 in DNA: TGCGCCAGCAGCCCCTACCCGCGACAGGTGGCGTGGGATGGCTACACCTTC. This chain joins TRBV5-1 and TRBJ1-2; possibly TRBD1 for D (6 bases). Germline lookup yields CDR1 SGHRS and CDR2 YFSETQ. This CDR3 is built from 17 residues. V was trimmed by 4 bases and J by 6 bases, leaving 25 bases between them.

V is TRBV5-1 and J is TRBJ2-6; TRBD1 agrees at 9 bases. J was trimmed by 2 bases and V by 4 bases; bases with no gene match: 1. The CDR3 has 15 amino acids. The germline V gene encodes CDR1 SGHRS and CDR2 YFSETQ. This CDR3 is CASSRTGAGANVLTF. In DNA, the CDR3 is TGCGCCAGCAGCCGGACAGGGGCTGGGGCCAACGTCCTGACTTTC.

CDR3 in amino acids: CSVKTSGTSTDTQYF. The CDR3 DNA follows: TGCAGCGTGAAGACTAGCGGGACTAGCACAGATACGCAGTATTTT. J is TRBJ2-3 and V is TRBV29-1; 11 bases are shared with TRBD2. The CDR3 length is 15 residues. V shed 6 bases and J 0 bases; nucleotides not matched to a gene: 5. Per the germline V gene, CDR1 is SQVTM and CDR2 is ANQGSEA.

V usage is TRBV2 and J usage is TRBJ1-2; D not certain. The germline V gene encodes CDR1 SNHLY and CDR2 FYNNEI. V lost 4 bases to trimming and J lost 6 bases, with 9 bases between them. This CDR3 is built from 12 residues. The CDR3 region is CASSVRLHGYTF. The DNA of the CDR3 is TGTGCCAGCAGTGTGCGCCTCCATGGCTACACCTTC.

The rearrangement joins TRBV14 to TRBJ2-2, with TRBD1 matching 7 bases. J was trimmed by 3 bases and V by 5 bases; bases with no gene match: 3. The germline V gene encodes CDR1 SGHDN and CDR2 FVKESK. The CDR3 extends over 14 amino acids. The CDR3 DNA reads as TGTGCCAGCAGCGAGGGGGCGCACACCGGGGAGCTGTTTTTT. It specifies CASSEGAHTGELFF.

The V call is TRBV24-1, the J call TRBJ1-5; no clear D gene. Trimming took 1 base from V and 3 from J, leaving 9 bases between them. The CDR3 is 15 amino acids. The germline V gene encodes CDR1 KGHDR and CDR2 SFDVKD. The CDR3 region is CATSDLGGNNQPQHF. The CDR3 DNA reads TGTGCCACCAGTGATTTAGGAGGTAACAATCAGCCCCAGCATTTT.

The V gene is TRBV7-2, the J gene TRBJ2-3, with TRBD2 matching over 11 bases. The V gene's germline CDR1 is SGHTA and CDR2 FQGNSA. The CDR3 covers 18 residues. J was trimmed by 0 bases and V by 4 bases; bases with no gene match: 9. CDR3 protein: CASSSLAGGFPSTDTQYF. The DNA for the CDR3 is TGTGCCAGCAGCTCCCTAGCGGGGGGCTTCCCCAGCACAGATACGCAGTATTTT.

This sequence joins TRBV11-2 and TRBJ1-2; 11 bases map to TRBD1. Trimming at V came to 2 bases and at J to 7 bases, leaving 6 bases not matched to a gene. There are 15 residues in the CDR3. The V gene's germline CDR1 is SGHAT and CDR2 FQNNGV. CDR3 loop: CASSLNYGTGGGYTF. DNA of the CDR3: TGTGCCAGCAGCTTAAATTACGGGACAGGGGGTGGCTACACCTTC.

V gene TRBV4-1 combines with J gene TRBJ2-7, with a weak D call TRBD1 (5 bases). Germline lookup yields CDR1 MGHRA and CDR2 YSYEKL. The CDR3 has 15 residues. Trimming left V 1 base short and J 1 base short, with 11 bases between. CDR3 amino acids: CASSQGTLSSYEQYF. CDR3 nucleotides: TGCGCCAGCAGCCAAGGGACACTCTCGTCCTACGAGCAGTACTTC.

The rearrangement links TRBV25-1 to TRBJ2-1; 9 nucleotides align to TRBD2. Germline lookup yields CDR1 MGHDK and CDR2 SYGVNS. There are 18 residues in the CDR3. V was clipped by 4 bases and J by 6 bases; unmatched bases: 16. The CDR3 DNA is TGTGCCAGCAGTGCCCCCCCAGCGGGAGGCGTGGGACGCAATGAGCAGTTCTTC. Residues: CASSAPPAGGVGRNEQFF.

The rearrangement uses TRBV4-3 and TRBJ1-6; 10 nucleotides align to TRBD1. The V and J ends lost 0 bases and 10 bases, in that order; junction bases with no gene match: 12. CDR1 and CDR2 (germline): LGHNA, YSLEER. The CDR3 is made up of 18 amino acids. CDR3 in amino acids: CASSQETSPGQGRSPLHF. The CDR3 nucleotides read TGCGCCAGCAGCCAAGAAACCTCTCCGGGACAGGGGCGGTCACCCCTCCACTTT.

Concerning this clone itself: A read error may produce the germline difference seen at one junction end. This chain connects TRBV6-2 or TRBV6-3 to TRBJ2-1; D unresolved. CDR3 size: 12 residues. CDR1 is MNHEY and CDR2 is SVGEGT in the germline V gene. The CDR3 DNA sequence: TGTGCCAGCAGTTACCTCCGAGCGAATAAGGTCTTC. Translation gives CASSYLRANKVF.

The chain links TRBV11-2 to TRBJ2-6, with 7 bases that match TRBD2. V trimming: 5 bases; J trimming: 1 base; junction bases outside the gene matches: 14. The germline gives CDR1 SGHAT, CDR2 FQNNGV. The CDR3 contains 19 residues. CDR3 in DNA: TGTGCCAGCAGCCCCCTCGCGGGGGAAGTCTATTCTGGGGCCAACGTCCTGACTTTC. Amino acid sequence: CASSPLAGEVYSGANVLTF.

This clone was seen just once. The chain links TRBV11-2 to TRBJ2-7; TRBD2 agrees at 13 bases. Losses at the gene ends were 6 bases for V and 2 bases for J; bases not matched to a gene: 7. The CDR3 length is 16 residues. Germline CDR1 SGHAT, CDR2 FQNNGV. In DNA form, the CDR3 reads TGTGCCAGCAGTCGGGGGACTAGCGGGAACACCTACGAGCAGTACTTC. Translated, it gives CASSRGTSGNTYEQYF.

The genes are TRBV30 and TRBJ1-5, with no clear D. Germline CDR1 reads GTSNPN; CDR2 reads SVGIG (reference sequence). The CDR3 is made up of 14 amino acids. V was cut by 5 bases and J by 4 bases, with 15 bases left in between. The CDR3 DNA reads TGTGCCTGGTCTCCTCAGCCGGGAAATCAGCCCCAGCATTTT. Translation: CAWSPQPGNQPQHF.

The rearrangement links TRBV2 to TRBJ1-5; no clear D gene. Trimming took 5 bases from V and 0 from J, leaving 11 bases between them. The CDR3 is made up of 15 amino acids. Germline loops: CDR1 SNHLY, CDR2 FYNNEI. CDR3 loop: CASSPRGASNQPQHF. The CDR3 DNA sequence: TGTGCCAGCAGTCCCCGGGGAGCTAGCAATCAGCCCCAGCATTTT.